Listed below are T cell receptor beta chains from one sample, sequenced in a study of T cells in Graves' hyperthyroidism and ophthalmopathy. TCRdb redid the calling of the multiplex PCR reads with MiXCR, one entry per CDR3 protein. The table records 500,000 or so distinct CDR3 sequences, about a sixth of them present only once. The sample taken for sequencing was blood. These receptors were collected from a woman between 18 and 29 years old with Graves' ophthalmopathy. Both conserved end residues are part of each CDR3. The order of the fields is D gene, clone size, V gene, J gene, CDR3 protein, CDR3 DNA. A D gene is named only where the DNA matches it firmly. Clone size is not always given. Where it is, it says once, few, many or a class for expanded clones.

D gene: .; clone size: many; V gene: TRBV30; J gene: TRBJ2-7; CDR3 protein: CAWSTGAAYEQYF; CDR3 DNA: TGTGCCTGGAGTACAGGAGCGGCCTACGAGCAGTACTTC
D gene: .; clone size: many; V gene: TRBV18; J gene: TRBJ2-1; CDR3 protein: CASSPGGVSYNEQFF; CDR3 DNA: TGTGCCAGCTCACCCGGGGGAGTGTCTTACAATGAGCAGTTCTTC
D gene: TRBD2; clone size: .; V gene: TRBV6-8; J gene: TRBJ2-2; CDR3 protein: CASSCLAGRKVGELFF; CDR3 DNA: TGTGCCAGCAGTTGCTTAGCGGGTCGGAAGGTCGGGGAGCTGTTTTTT
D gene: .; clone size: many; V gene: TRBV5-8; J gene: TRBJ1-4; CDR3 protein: CASSLGSEPPEKLFF; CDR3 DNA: TGTGCCAGCAGCTTGGGGTCAGAACCCCCTGAAAAACTGTTTTTT
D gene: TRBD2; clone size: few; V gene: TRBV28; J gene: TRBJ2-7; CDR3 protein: CASSFIGRGYEQYF; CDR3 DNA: TGTGCCAGCAGTTTTATCGGGAGGGGCTACGAGCAGTACTTC
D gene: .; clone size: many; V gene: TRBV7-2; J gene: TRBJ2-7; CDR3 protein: CASSLLYGSLNEQYF; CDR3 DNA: TGTGCCAGCAGCTTATTATACGGGAGTCTCAACGAGCAGTACTTC
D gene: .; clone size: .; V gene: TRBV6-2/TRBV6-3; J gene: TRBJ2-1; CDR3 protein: CASSYWASDGNEQFF; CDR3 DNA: TGTGCCAGTAGTTACTGGGCTAGCGATGGCAATGAGCAGTTCTTC
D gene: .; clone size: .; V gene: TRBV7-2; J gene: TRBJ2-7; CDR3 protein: CASSLVSDGSYEQYF; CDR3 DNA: TGTGCCAGCAGCTTAGTATCTGACGGCTCCTACGAGCAGTACTTC
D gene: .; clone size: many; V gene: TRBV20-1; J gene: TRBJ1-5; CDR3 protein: CSAREVAEYQPQHF; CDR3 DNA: TGCAGTGCTAGAGAGGTAGCAGAATATCAGCCCCAGCATTTT
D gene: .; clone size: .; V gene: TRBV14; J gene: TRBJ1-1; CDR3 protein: CASSQGQGAGTEAFF; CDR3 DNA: TGTGCCAGCAGCCAAGGGCAGGGCGCTGGCACTGAAGCTTTCTTT
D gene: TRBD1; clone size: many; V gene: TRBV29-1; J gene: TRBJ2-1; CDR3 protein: CSVRGQGGSYNEQFF; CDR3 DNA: TGCAGCGTCCGCGGACAGGGTGGGTCCTACAATGAGCAGTTCTTC
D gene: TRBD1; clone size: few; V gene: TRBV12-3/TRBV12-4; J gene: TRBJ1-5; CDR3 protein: CASSFLQGAGQPQHF; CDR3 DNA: TGTGCCAGCAGTTTCTTACAGGGGGCGGGTCAGCCCCAGCATTTT
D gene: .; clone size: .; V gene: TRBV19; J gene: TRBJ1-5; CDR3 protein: CASRTTLTLRNQPQHF; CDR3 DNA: TGTGCCAGTAGGACGACATTGACTCTGCGCAATCAGCCCCAGCATTTT
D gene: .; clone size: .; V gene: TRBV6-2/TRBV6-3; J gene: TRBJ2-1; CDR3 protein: CASSRGVEREQFF; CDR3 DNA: TGTGCCAGCAGTAGGGGGGTGGAGCGCGAGCAGTTCTTC
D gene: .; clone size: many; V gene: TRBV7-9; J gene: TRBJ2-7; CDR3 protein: CASSHPGQPSYEQYF; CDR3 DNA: TGTGCCAGCAGCCATCCGGGACAACCGTCCTACGAGCAGTACTTC
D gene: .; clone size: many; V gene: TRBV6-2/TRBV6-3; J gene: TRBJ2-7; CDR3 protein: CASSFIQGPYEQYF; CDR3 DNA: TGTGCCAGCAGTTTCATACAGGGTCCATACGAGCAGTACTTC
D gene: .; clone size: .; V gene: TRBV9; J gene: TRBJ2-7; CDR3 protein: CASSVEGSGSLYEQYF; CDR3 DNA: TGTGCCAGCAGCGTAGAAGGATCGGGTTCTCTCTACGAGCAGTACTTC
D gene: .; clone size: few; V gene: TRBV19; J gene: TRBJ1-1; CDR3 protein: CASSIGRGEAFF; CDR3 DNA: TGTGCCAGTAGTATTGGTAGGGGAGAAGCTTTCTTT
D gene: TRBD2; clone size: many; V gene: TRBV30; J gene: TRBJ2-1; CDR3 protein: CAWGGDSVNEQFF; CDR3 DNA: TGTGCCTGGGGGGGGGACTCGGTGAATGAGCAGTTCTTC
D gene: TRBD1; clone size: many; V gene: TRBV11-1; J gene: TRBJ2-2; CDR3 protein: CASTETGGPTTGELFF; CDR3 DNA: TGTGCCAGCACCGAAACAGGGGGACCGACCACCGGGGAGCTGTTTTTT
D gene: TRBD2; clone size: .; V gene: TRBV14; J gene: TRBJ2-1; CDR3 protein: CASSSLAPSSYNEQFF; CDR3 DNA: TGTGCCAGCAGCTCACTAGCGCCCAGCTCCTACAATGAGCAGTTCTTC
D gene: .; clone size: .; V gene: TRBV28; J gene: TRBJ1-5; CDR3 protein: CASSFGDGYYSNQPQHF; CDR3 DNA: TGTGCCAGCAGTTTCGGCGACGGGTACTATAGCAATCAGCCCCAGCATTTT
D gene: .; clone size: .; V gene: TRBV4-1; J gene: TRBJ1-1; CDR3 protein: CASSQLPTDTEAFF; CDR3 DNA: TGCGCCAGCAGCCAACTCCCGACTGACACTGAAGCTTTCTTT
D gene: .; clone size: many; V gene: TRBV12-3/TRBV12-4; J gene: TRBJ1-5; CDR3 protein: CASRLNRGSGQPQHF; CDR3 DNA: TGTGCCAGCAGGCTTAATAGGGGGTCCGGTCAGCCCCAGCATTTT
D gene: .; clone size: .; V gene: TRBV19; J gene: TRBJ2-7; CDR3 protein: CASSSGWTDRYEQYF; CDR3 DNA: TGTGCCAGTAGTAGCGGATGGACAGATCGCTACGAGCAGTACTTC
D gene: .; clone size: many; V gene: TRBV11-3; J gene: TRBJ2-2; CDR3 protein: CASSLAGFGYPNTGELFF; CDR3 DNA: TGTGCCAGCAGCCTCGCAGGGTTTGGTTACCCTAACACCGGGGAGCTGTTTTTT
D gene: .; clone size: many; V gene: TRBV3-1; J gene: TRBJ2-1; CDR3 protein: CASSPRSYNEQFF; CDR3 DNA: TGTGCCAGCAGCCCCCGAAGCTACAATGAGCAGTTCTTC
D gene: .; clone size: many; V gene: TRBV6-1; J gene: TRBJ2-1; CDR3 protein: CASSSDTDSYNEQFF; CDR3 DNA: TGTGCCAGCAGTTCGGACACGGACTCCTACAATGAGCAGTTCTTC
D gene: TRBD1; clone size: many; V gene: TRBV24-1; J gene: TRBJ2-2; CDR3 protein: CATSPDRLTGELFF; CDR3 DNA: TGTGCCACCAGCCCGGACAGGTTGACCGGGGAGCTGTTTTTT
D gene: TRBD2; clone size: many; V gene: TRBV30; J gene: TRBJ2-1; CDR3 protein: CAWSLRTSGGVNEQFF; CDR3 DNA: TGTGCCTGGAGCCTGCGGACTAGCGGGGGGGTCAATGAGCAGTTCTTC
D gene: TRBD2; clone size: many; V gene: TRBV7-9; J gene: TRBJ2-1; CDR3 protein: CASSAIAGVFGNEQFF; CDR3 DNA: TGTGCCAGCAGCGCGATAGCGGGAGTCTTTGGAAATGAGCAGTTCTTC
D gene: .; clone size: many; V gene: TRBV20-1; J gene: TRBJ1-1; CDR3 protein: CSAKRTPSTEAFF; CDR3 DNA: TGCAGTGCTAAAAGGACCCCTTCCACTGAAGCTTTCTTT
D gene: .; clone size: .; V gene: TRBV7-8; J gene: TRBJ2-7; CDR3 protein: CASSPELTYEQYF; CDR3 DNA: TGTGCCAGCAGCCCCGAACTTACATACGAGCAGTACTTC
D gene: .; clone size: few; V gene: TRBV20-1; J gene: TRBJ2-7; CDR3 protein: CSALTTSSYEQYF; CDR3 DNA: TGCAGTGCTCTTACAACTAGCTCCTACGAGCAGTACTTC
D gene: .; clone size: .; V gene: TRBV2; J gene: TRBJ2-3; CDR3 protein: CASSEAEDTQYF; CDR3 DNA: TGTGCCAGCAGTGAAGCTGAGGATACGCAGTATTTT
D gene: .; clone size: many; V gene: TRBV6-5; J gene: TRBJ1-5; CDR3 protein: CASSYYRLGNYSNQPQHF; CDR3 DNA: TGTGCCAGCAGTTACTACCGGTTGGGTAATTATAGCAATCAGCCCCAGCATTTT
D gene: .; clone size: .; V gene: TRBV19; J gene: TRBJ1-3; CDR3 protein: CASSIEGPASGNTIYF; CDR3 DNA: TGTGCCAGTAGTATAGAGGGTCCGGCTTCTGGAAACACCATATATTTT
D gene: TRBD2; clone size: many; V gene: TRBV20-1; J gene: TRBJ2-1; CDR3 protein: CSARDLWAGTSGYNEQFF; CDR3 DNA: TGCAGTGCTAGAGATTTATGGGCCGGGACTAGCGGCTACAATGAGCAGTTCTTC
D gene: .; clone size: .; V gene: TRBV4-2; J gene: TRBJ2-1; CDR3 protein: CASSQEIEVRQFF; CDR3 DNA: TGTGCCAGCAGCCAAGAGATCGAGGTCCGGCAGTTCTTC
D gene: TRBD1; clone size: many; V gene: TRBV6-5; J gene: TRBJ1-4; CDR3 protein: CASSYIGQGAGKLFF; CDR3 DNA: TGTGCCAGCAGTTACATTGGACAGGGGGCAGGAAAACTGTTTTTT
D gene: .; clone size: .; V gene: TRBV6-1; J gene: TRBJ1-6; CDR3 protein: CASRWTRSSYNSPLHF; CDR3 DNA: TGTGCCAGCAGGTGGACACGAAGCTCCTATAATTCACCCCTCCACTTT
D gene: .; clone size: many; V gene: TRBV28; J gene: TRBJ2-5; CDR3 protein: CASSLHGYQETQYF; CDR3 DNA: TGTGCCAGCAGTTTACACGGGTACCAAGAGACCCAGTACTTC
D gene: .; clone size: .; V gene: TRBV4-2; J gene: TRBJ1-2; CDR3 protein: CASSPDRVNYGYTF; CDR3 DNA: TGTGCCAGCAGCCCCGACCGGGTGAACTATGGCTACACCTTC
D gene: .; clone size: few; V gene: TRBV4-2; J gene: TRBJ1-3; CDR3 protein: CASSQYQGYGNTIYF; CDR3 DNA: TGTGCCAGCAGCCAGTATCAGGGATACGGAAACACCATATATTTT
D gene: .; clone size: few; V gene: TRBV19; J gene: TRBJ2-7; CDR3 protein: CASSNLQSYEQYF; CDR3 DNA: TGTGCCAGTAGTAATTTACAGTCCTACGAGCAGTACTTC